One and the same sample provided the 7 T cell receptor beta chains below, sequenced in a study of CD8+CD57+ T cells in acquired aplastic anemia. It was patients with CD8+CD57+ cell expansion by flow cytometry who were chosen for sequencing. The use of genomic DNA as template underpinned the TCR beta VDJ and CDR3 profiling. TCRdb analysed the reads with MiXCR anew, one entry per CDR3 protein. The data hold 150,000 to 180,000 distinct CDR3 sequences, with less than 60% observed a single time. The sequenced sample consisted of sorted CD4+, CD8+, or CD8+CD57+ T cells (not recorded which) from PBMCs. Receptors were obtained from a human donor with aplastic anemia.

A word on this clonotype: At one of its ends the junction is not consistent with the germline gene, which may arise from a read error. CDR3 region: CSATLWGVQSSQPQHF. DNA of the CDR3: TGCAGTGCCACGCTATGGGGGGTTCAAAGCAGTCAGCCCCAGCATTTT. The V and J genes are TRBV20-1 and TRBJ1-5; weak D call: TRBD1 (5 bases). Germline V gives CDR1 DFQATT, CDR2 SNEGSKA (reference sequence). The CDR3 contains 16 residues.

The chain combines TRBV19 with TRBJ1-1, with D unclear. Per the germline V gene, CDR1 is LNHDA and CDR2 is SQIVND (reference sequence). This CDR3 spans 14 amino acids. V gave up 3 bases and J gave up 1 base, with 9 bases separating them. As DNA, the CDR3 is TGTGCCAGTAGTATCCGGCATAAGAACACTGAAGCTTTCTTT. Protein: CASSIRHKNTEAFF.

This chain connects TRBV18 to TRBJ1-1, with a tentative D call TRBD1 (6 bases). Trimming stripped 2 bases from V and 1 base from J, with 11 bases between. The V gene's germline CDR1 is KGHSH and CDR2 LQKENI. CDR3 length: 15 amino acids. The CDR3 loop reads CASSPSTGRNTEAFF. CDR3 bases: TGTGCCAGCTCACCATCTACAGGGAGGAACACTGAAGCTTTCTTT.

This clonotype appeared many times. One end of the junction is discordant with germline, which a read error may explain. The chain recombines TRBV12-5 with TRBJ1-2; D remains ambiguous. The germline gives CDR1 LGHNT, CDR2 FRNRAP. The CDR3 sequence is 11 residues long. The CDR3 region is CASGLVNGYTF. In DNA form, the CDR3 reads TGTGCTAGTGGTTTGGTAAATGGATACACCTTC.

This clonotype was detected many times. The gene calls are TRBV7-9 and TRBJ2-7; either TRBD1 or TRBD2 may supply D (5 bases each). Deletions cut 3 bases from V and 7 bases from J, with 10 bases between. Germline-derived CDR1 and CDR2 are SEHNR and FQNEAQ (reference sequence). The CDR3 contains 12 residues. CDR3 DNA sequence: TGTGCCAGCAGCTTGGGGACGGGAGAGCAGTACTTC. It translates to CASSLGTGEQYF.

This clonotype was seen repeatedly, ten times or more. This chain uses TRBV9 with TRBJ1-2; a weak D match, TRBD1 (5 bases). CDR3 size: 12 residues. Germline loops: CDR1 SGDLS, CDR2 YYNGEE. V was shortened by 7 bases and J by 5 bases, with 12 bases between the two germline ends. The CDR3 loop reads CASGAPGYGYTF. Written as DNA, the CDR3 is TGTGCCAGCGGGGCGCCGGGTTATGGCTACACCTTC.

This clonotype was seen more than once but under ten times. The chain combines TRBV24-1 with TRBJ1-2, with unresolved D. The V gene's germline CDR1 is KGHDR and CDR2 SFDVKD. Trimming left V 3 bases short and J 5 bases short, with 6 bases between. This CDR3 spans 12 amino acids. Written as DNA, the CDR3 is TGTGCCACCAGTGATGGGAGGTATGGCTACACCTTC. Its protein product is CATSDGRYGYTF.